One T cell receptor (beta chain) is described in this entry. Its antigen is currently unknown. Naive CD8 cells comprised CD45RO-negative, CCR7-positively selected cells, excluding terminally differentiated effector memory CD45RA+ cells. The sample belongs to a study of shared clonotypes between healthy human individuals. The overall study: There were three CD4 naive, three CD4 memory, two CD8 naive and one CD8 memory plates per donor. General study points: Genetic and exposure-history diversity was limited by the few donors.

Using immunoSEQ multiplex PCR, the repertoire was profiled, and TCRdb retains in-frame clones only, with some absent. The sample lists about 680,000 clones, roughly nine tenths occurring once. The junction had 7 bases not matched to a gene; V was cut back by 5 bases and J by 5 bases. CDR1 is LNHDA and CDR2 is SQIVND in the germline V gene (reference sequence). The CDR3 totals 16 residues. This sequence was found in a man aged 30 to 39 in good health. J is TRBJ2-7 and V is TRBV19, with 15 bases matching TRBD2. Sample: naive CD8+ T cells sorted from blood. In DNA form, the CDR3 reads TGTGCCAGTAGTCCTTGGACTAGCGGGAGGGTGGACGAGCAGTACTTC. Protein sequence: CASSPWTSGRVDEQYF.